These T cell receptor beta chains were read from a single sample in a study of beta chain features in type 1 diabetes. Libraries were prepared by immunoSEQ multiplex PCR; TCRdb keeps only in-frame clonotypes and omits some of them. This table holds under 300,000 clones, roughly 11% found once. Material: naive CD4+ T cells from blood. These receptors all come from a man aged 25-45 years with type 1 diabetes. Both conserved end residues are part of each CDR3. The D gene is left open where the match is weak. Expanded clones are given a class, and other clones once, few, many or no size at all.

CDR3nt: TGTGCCAGCAGCTTCGGCACAGGGCCGTATGGCTACACCTTC; CDR3aa: CASSFGTGPYGYTF; abundance: .; v_gene: TRBV7-2; j_gene: TRBJ1-2; d_gene: .
CDR3nt: TGTGCCAGCAGTCTGGGACAGGGGACCGGGGAGCTGTTTTTT; CDR3aa: CASSLGQGTGELFF; abundance: once; v_gene: TRBV28; j_gene: TRBJ2-2; d_gene: TRBD1
CDR3nt: TGTGCCAGCAGCTCACAGGGCTCTGGAAACACCATATATTTT; CDR3aa: CASSSQGSGNTIYF; abundance: few; v_gene: TRBV7-2; j_gene: TRBJ1-3; d_gene: .
CDR3nt: TGTGCCTGGAGGCACGGGACTACGGGGGAAAAACTGTTTTTT; CDR3aa: CAWRHGTTGEKLFF; abundance: few; v_gene: TRBV30; j_gene: TRBJ1-4; d_gene: .
CDR3nt: TGTGCCAGTATCGGGACAGGGGGCCGTAGCTATGGCTACACCTTC; CDR3aa: CASIGTGGRSYGYTF; abundance: few; v_gene: TRBV19; j_gene: TRBJ1-2; d_gene: TRBD1
CDR3nt: TGTGCCAGCAGCCAACTTCCTAGCGGGGCCTACAATGAGCAGTTCTTC; CDR3aa: CASSQLPSGAYNEQFF; abundance: few; v_gene: TRBV4-2; j_gene: TRBJ2-1; d_gene: TRBD2
CDR3nt: TGTGCCAGTAGTAACCTAGCGGGGGAAGAGCAGTACTTC; CDR3aa: CASSNLAGEEQYF; abundance: .; v_gene: TRBV19; j_gene: TRBJ2-7; d_gene: TRBD2
CDR3nt: TGTGCCAGCAGTCTCGGGGGTGGGTGGTATGGCTACACCTTC; CDR3aa: CASSLGGGWYGYTF; abundance: .; v_gene: TRBV6-5; j_gene: TRBJ1-2; d_gene: .
CDR3nt: TGCGCCAGCAGTCAATCGCCCCAAGGGAACGATTACAGGGCCCACACTGAAGCTTTCTTT; CDR3aa: CASSQSPQGNDYRAHTEAFF; abundance: few; v_gene: TRBV23-1; j_gene: TRBJ1-1; d_gene: .
CDR3nt: TGTGCCAGCAGTGAACTAGCGGAAAGCCCCGGGGAGCTGTTTTTT; CDR3aa: CASSELAESPGELFF; abundance: .; v_gene: TRBV2; j_gene: TRBJ2-2; d_gene: TRBD2
CDR3nt: TGTGCCAGCAGCCCCCGCCGGGACAGGGCCTACGAGCAGTACTTC; CDR3aa: CASSPRRDRAYEQYF; abundance: few; v_gene: TRBV9; j_gene: TRBJ2-7; d_gene: TRBD1
CDR3nt: TGTGCCTGGAGTGTACGAGAGGGAGGACTAGCGGGGGGGAACAATGAGCAGTTCTTC; CDR3aa: CAWSVREGGLAGGNNEQFF; abundance: few; v_gene: TRBV30; j_gene: TRBJ2-1; d_gene: TRBD2
CDR3nt: TGTGCCAGCAGTTTAGCTACAGGGACCTATGGCTACACCTTC; CDR3aa: CASSLATGTYGYTF; abundance: .; v_gene: TRBV7-6; j_gene: TRBJ1-2; d_gene: .
CDR3nt: TGTGCCAGCAGCCGTGACAGGGGCCGAGAGACCCAGTACTTC; CDR3aa: CASSRDRGRETQYF; abundance: .; v_gene: TRBV7-2; j_gene: TRBJ2-5; d_gene: TRBD1
CDR3nt: TGTGCCAGCAGCCCAACCGACAGGGTGGGCGGGGAGCTGTTTTTT; CDR3aa: CASSPTDRVGGELFF; abundance: few; v_gene: TRBV9; j_gene: TRBJ2-2; d_gene: TRBD1
CDR3nt: TGTGCCAGCAGGGGGAGGTCCTATAATTCACCCCTCCACTTT; CDR3aa: CASRGRSYNSPLHF; abundance: .; v_gene: TRBV2; j_gene: TRBJ1-6; d_gene: .
CDR3nt: TGTGCCAGCAGTGTACGAGGGACTTATAATTCACCCCTCCACTTT; CDR3aa: CASSVRGTYNSPLHF; abundance: few; v_gene: TRBV28; j_gene: TRBJ1-6; d_gene: .
CDR3nt: TGTGCCAGCAGCTTTCCACTTTACGAGCAGTACTTC; CDR3aa: CASSFPLYEQYF; abundance: .; v_gene: TRBV11-2; j_gene: TRBJ2-7; d_gene: .
CDR3nt: TGTGCCAGCAGTTCTAATAACTATGGCTACACCTTC; CDR3aa: CASSSNNYGYTF; abundance: few; v_gene: TRBV6-6; j_gene: TRBJ1-2; d_gene: .
CDR3nt: TGTGCCAGCAGCGAGAACGGGGTACGGGCCGAGACCCAGTACTTC; CDR3aa: CASSENGVRAETQYF; abundance: .; v_gene: TRBV7-3; j_gene: TRBJ2-5; d_gene: .
CDR3nt: TGTGCCAGCAGCTTAGCGCGGGGGAGGGCAGATACGCAGTATTTT; CDR3aa: CASSLARGRADTQYF; abundance: .; v_gene: TRBV7-3; j_gene: TRBJ2-3; d_gene: TRBD2
CDR3nt: TGCAGCGTCCAAGGGGCGGGGGGGCCCTCAGATACGCAGTATTTT; CDR3aa: CSVQGAGGPSDTQYF; abundance: few; v_gene: TRBV29-1; j_gene: TRBJ2-3; d_gene: TRBD2
CDR3nt: TGTGCCAGCAGTTCCCAGGCCGCAGGTGTGCAGTACTTC; CDR3aa: CASSSQAAGVQYF; abundance: few; v_gene: TRBV6-6; j_gene: TRBJ2-7; d_gene: .
CDR3nt: TGCGCCAGCAGCTTCCAGGGGGCGCGAGAGACCCAGTACTTC; CDR3aa: CASSFQGARETQYF; abundance: few; v_gene: TRBV5-1; j_gene: TRBJ2-5; d_gene: TRBD1
CDR3nt: TGTGCCAGCAGCTTAGAAGGGCGGGCATCGCAGTACTTC; CDR3aa: CASSLEGRASQYF; abundance: .; v_gene: TRBV7-9; j_gene: TRBJ2-4; d_gene: .
CDR3nt: TGTGCCAGCAGCCCAAAAGAGGTTCTTTTAGGCACTGAAGCTTTCTTT; CDR3aa: CASSPKEVLLGTEAFF; abundance: .; v_gene: TRBV7-9; j_gene: TRBJ1-1; d_gene: .
CDR3nt: TGTGCCAGCAGCCAGGGATGGACCGGGGAGCTGTTTTTT; CDR3aa: CASSQGWTGELFF; abundance: .; v_gene: TRBV2; j_gene: TRBJ2-2; d_gene: .
CDR3nt: TGTGCCAGCAGTCCGGGACTAGTCGGGGGCGCAGATACGCAGTATTTT; CDR3aa: CASSPGLVGGADTQYF; abundance: few; v_gene: TRBV2; j_gene: TRBJ2-3; d_gene: TRBD2
CDR3nt: TGCGCCAGCAGCCGGTCCTACGGGACAGAGTTCTATGGCTACACCTTC; CDR3aa: CASSRSYGTEFYGYTF; abundance: .; v_gene: TRBV4-1; j_gene: TRBJ1-2; d_gene: TRBD1
CDR3nt: TGCAGCGTTCAGACAAACGTGAACACTGAAGCTTTCTTT; CDR3aa: CSVQTNVNTEAFF; abundance: .; v_gene: TRBV29-1; j_gene: TRBJ1-1; d_gene: .
CDR3nt: TGTGCCAGCAGCGTAGGGATCGGAGCGGGGGGGCGTAGCACCGGGGAGCTGTTTTTT; CDR3aa: CASSVGIGAGGRSTGELFF; abundance: few; v_gene: TRBV9; j_gene: TRBJ2-2; d_gene: TRBD2
CDR3nt: TGTGCCAGCAGTTTCGGGGTAGGCAATCAGCCCCAGCATTTT; CDR3aa: CASSFGVGNQPQHF; abundance: .; v_gene: TRBV27; j_gene: TRBJ1-5; d_gene: .
CDR3nt: TGTGCCAGCAACGAGGGGGGGAGTCGGACCGGGGAGCTGTTTTTT; CDR3aa: CASNEGGSRTGELFF; abundance: .; v_gene: TRBV9; j_gene: TRBJ2-2; d_gene: .
CDR3nt: TGTGCCAGCAGTCCAGACAGGGGCTACGAGCAGTACTTC; CDR3aa: CASSPDRGYEQYF; abundance: few; v_gene: TRBV7-2; j_gene: TRBJ2-7; d_gene: TRBD1
CDR3nt: TGTGCCACCAGCAGGCGTCAGGGGGCTGTCACTGAAGCTTTCTTT; CDR3aa: CATSRRQGAVTEAFF; abundance: .; v_gene: TRBV15; j_gene: TRBJ1-1; d_gene: TRBD1
CDR3nt: TGTGCCAGCAGCCAAGATCGGGTTAGCACAGATACGCAGTATTTT; CDR3aa: CASSQDRVSTDTQYF; abundance: .; v_gene: TRBV7-3; j_gene: TRBJ2-3; d_gene: .
CDR3nt: TGTGCCAGCAGCTGGCGGACAGGGCCTAGCACAGATACGCAGTATTTT; CDR3aa: CASSWRTGPSTDTQYF; abundance: few; v_gene: TRBV11-2; j_gene: TRBJ2-3; d_gene: TRBD1
CDR3nt: TGTGCCAGCAGCCCGGGTGGGGGGTCCGGTGGCTACACCTTC; CDR3aa: CASSPGGGSGGYTF; abundance: few; v_gene: TRBV28; j_gene: TRBJ1-2; d_gene: .
CDR3nt: TGCGCCAGCAGCTTCAGGGGGCACACAGACAATGAGCAGTTCTTC; CDR3aa: CASSFRGHTDNEQFF; abundance: few; v_gene: TRBV5-1; j_gene: TRBJ2-1; d_gene: TRBD1
CDR3nt: TGTGCCAGCAGTGAAAGGGGACTAGCGTCGGATGAGCAGTTCTTC; CDR3aa: CASSERGLASDEQFF; abundance: few; v_gene: TRBV2; j_gene: TRBJ2-1; d_gene: TRBD2